The 6 T cell receptor beta chains presented below share a single source sample, sequenced in a study of T-cell reconstitution after alpha-beta-depleted transplantation in children. A TCRbeta library incorporating unique molecular identifiers was prepared. TCRdb ran MiXCR on the PCR reads and lists one entry per CDR3 protein. The profile covers 750,000 to 950,000 distinct CDR3 sequences, with about 15% appearing a single time and about 5% taken by the ten largest. The sequenced sample was PBMCs, mostly from graft donor cells, obtained 360 days after TCRalphabeta/CD19-depleted stem cell transplant. All receptors come from a male patient under 18 who had a stem cell transplant for acute lymphoblastic leukemia, so the T cells may come from the graft donor.

The chain employs TRBV7-3 and TRBJ2-7; 9 bases map to TRBD1. The germline V gene has CDR1 SGHTA and CDR2 FQGTGA. The V and J ends lost 1 base and 5 bases, in that order; junction bases with no gene match: 6. The CDR3 loop spans 15 amino acids. CDR3 sequence reads: CASSLKEDRGNEQYF. The CDR3 DNA reads as TGTGCCAGCAGCTTAAAGGAGGACAGGGGCAACGAGCAGTACTTC.

This clonotype was recorded a few times. This chain joins TRBV20-1 and TRBJ2-5, with D maybe TRBD2 (5 bases). Germline CDR1 is DFQATT and CDR2 is SNEGSKA (reference sequence). This CDR3 contains 15 residues. The germline V and J ends were trimmed by 2 bases and 2 bases, with 15 bases remaining between them. The CDR3, as DNA: TGCAGTGCTAGACCCCTAGTAGCGACACAAGAGACCCAGTACTTC. Its protein is CSARPLVATQETQYF.

The V gene is TRBV5-1, the J gene TRBJ2-7, with 10 bases identical to TRBD2. V was clipped by 0 bases and J by 6 bases; unmatched bases: 9. Germline-derived CDR1 and CDR2 are SGHRS and YFSETQ. The CDR3 totals 16 residues. The CDR3 region has the DNA TGCGCCAGCAGCTTGGCTCCGGGACTAGCGCAAGTCGAGCAGTACTTC. This gives the protein CASSLAPGLAQVEQYF.

The J gene is TRBJ1-3, the V gene TRBV6-5; TRBD1 matches at 11 bases. The CDR3 has 17 amino acids. J gave up 4 bases and V 0 bases, and 5 bases lay outside the gene matches. Germline CDR1 MNHEY, CDR2 SVGAGI. As DNA, the CDR3 is TGTGCCAGCAGTTACTCCGGGACAGGGGGAATAGGAAACACCATATATTTT. Translated: CASSYSGTGGIGNTIYF.

The table lists this clonotype with a few counts. The J gene is TRBJ1-2, the V gene TRBV9; maybe TRBD1 (5 bases). The CDR3 consists of 15 residues. From germline, CDR1 is SGDLS and CDR2 YYNGEE. V lost 0 bases to trimming and J lost 0 bases, with 9 bases between them. CDR3 residues: CASSVGSGSNYGYTF. Here the CDR3 DNA reads TGTGCCAGCAGCGTAGGATCAGGGTCTAACTATGGCTACACCTTC.

A few counts support this clonotype. The chain combines TRBV6-1 with TRBJ2-3; D is ambiguous. V shed 6 bases and J shed 0 bases, with 13 bases lying between them. The germline CDR1 and CDR2 sequences are MNHNS and SASEGT. This CDR3 spans 15 amino acids. CDR3 residues: CASRTRITSTDTQYF. The DNA for the CDR3 is TGTGCCAGCAGAACAAGGATCACTAGCACAGATACGCAGTATTTT.